These T cell receptor beta chains were read from a single sample in a study of cytomegalovirus exposure and HLA in healthy donors. Only in-frame clones appear in the TCRdb table, and some are missing; sequencing was by immunoSEQ multiplex PCR. The table has 120,000 or so clones, 15% to 19% seen once; the top ten hold under 2%. Sample: PBMCs. The source of these receptors is a woman aged 18-29 years in good health and CMV-seronegative. Both conserved end residues are part of each CDR3. A D gene is named only where the DNA matches it firmly. The size field is filled for only some rows; it gives once, few, many or a size class.

v_gene	j_gene	d_gene	abundance	CDR3aa	CDR3nt
TRBV7-9	TRBJ1-1	NA	few	CASSRHPGALNTEAFF	TGTGCCAGCAGCCGCCATCCCGGAGCGTTGAACACTGAAGCTTTCTTT
TRBV10-3	TRBJ1-4	NA	few	CASSRDYLNEKLFF	TGTGCCTCCTCGAGGGATTACTTAAATGAAAAACTGTTTTTT
TRBV19	TRBJ2-5	NA	NA	CASRSLRAGGTETQYF	TGTGCCAGTAGGTCGCTGAGGGCAGGGGGGACAGAGACCCAGTACTTC
TRBV7-9	TRBJ1-6	NA	few	CASSLGGLHSPLHF	TGTGCCAGCAGCTTAGGGGGGCTACATTCACCCCTCCACTTT
TRBV28	TRBJ2-1	NA	NA	CASRRPGGSYNEQFF	TGTGCCAGCAGGCGTCCAGGAGGCTCCTACAATGAGCAGTTCTTC
TRBV30	TRBJ2-4	NA	few	CAWTPRVLAKNIQYF	TGTGCCTGGACCCCTCGGGTTTTAGCCAAAAACATTCAGTACTTC
TRBV14	TRBJ2-7	TRBD1	NA	CASSRERGTGGSYEQYF	TGTGCCAGCAGCCGCGAACGAGGGACAGGGGGCTCCTACGAGCAGTACTTC
TRBV4-3	TRBJ1-1	TRBD1	many	CASSPRTGLNTEAFF	TGCGCCAGCAGCCCGAGGACAGGGCTGAACACTGAAGCTTTCTTT
TRBV11-2	TRBJ2-3	NA	NA	CASSFIQGTDTQYF	TGTGCCAGCAGCTTTATTCAGGGTACAGATACGCAGTATTTT
TRBV27	TRBJ1-1	NA	NA	CASSVGRNTEAFF	TGTGCCAGCAGTGTCGGGAGGAACACTGAAGCTTTCTTT
TRBV6-1	TRBJ1-2	NA	few	CASLLRGTNYGYTF	TGTGCCAGCCTCCTAAGGGGGACGAACTATGGCTACACCTTC
TRBV2	TRBJ2-2	TRBD2	NA	CASSALAGVGDGELFF	TGTGCCAGCAGTGCCCTAGCGGGAGTGGGGGACGGGGAGCTGTTTTTT
TRBV4-2	TRBJ2-2	NA	NA	CASSRGGEAFTGELFF	TGTGCCAGCAGCCGAGGGGGAGAGGCCTTCACCGGGGAGCTGTTTTTT
TRBV5-1	TRBJ1-1	TRBD1	NA	CASSLGGQASTEAFF	TGCGCCAGCAGCTTGGGCGGACAGGCCAGTACTGAAGCTTTCTTT
TRBV5-1	TRBJ2-7	TRBD2	NA	CASSLGRASGSHEQYF	TGCGCCAGCAGCTTGGGGCGGGCTAGCGGGAGTCACGAGCAGTACTTC
TRBV9	TRBJ1-4	NA	few	CASRQGNTEKLFF	TGTGCCAGCAGACAGGGAAATACAGAAAAACTGTTTTTT
TRBV9	TRBJ2-7	NA	NA	CASSPRTASYEQYF	TGTGCCAGCAGCCCAAGGACAGCGTCCTACGAGCAGTACTTC
TRBV25-1	TRBJ2-7	NA	few	CASSDTYEQYF	TGTGCCAGCAGTGACACTTACGAGCAGTACTTC
TRBV30	TRBJ2-7	TRBD1	few	CAWGLGQGLYEQYF	TGTGCCTGGGGTCTGGGACAGGGTCTCTACGAGCAGTACTTC
TRBV6-5	TRBJ1-2	TRBD1	NA	CASSYGDRAGYTF	TGCGCCAGCAGTTACGGGGACAGGGCTGGCTACACCTTC
TRBV27	TRBJ1-5	NA	few	CASSFDGNNQPQHF	TGTGCCAGCAGTTTCGACGGGAACAATCAGCCCCAGCATTTT
TRBV27	TRBJ2-2	TRBD2	few	CASSLRGLAGGANTGELFF	TGTGCCAGCAGTTTACGGGGACTAGCGGGGGGGGCGAACACCGGGGAGCTGTTTTTT
TRBV2	TRBJ2-5	NA	few	CASSEAVPQGSQYF	TGTGCCAGCAGTGAAGCAGTTCCACAGGGTTCCCAGTACTTC
TRBV4-1	TRBJ1-1	NA	few	CASSRLGVNTEAFF	TGCGCCAGCAGCCGGCTAGGAGTGAACACTGAAGCTTTCTTT
TRBV5-1	TRBJ1-5	TRBD1	NA	CASSAGPGTAAGPQHF	TGCGCCAGCAGCGCTGGCCCCGGGACAGCTGCGGGGCCCCAGCATTTT
TRBV28	TRBJ1-2	NA	NA	CASREGRFNYGYTF	TGTGCCAGCAGGGAGGGAAGATTTAACTATGGCTACACCTTC
TRBV5-4	TRBJ2-5	TRBD2	NA	CASSLGGLAGGQETQYF	TGTGCCAGCAGCTTGGGGGGACTAGCGGGGGGCCAAGAGACCCAGTACTTC
TRBV6-6	TRBJ1-4	TRBD1	NA	CASSQTGGNGKLFF	TGTGCCAGCAGTCAGACAGGGGGTAATGGAAAACTGTTTTTT
TRBV29-1	TRBJ2-1	NA	few	CSVKRVGGAGNEQFF	TGCAGCGTTAAGCGGGTCGGTGGGGCGGGGAATGAGCAGTTCTTC
TRBV6-5	TRBJ2-3	TRBD2	few	CASRQTSGSTDTQYF	TGTGCCAGCAGGCAGACTAGCGGGAGCACAGATACGCAGTATTTT
TRBV28	TRBJ1-1	NA	few	CASSLRGTPGAEAFF	TGTGCCAGCAGTTTAAGGGGCACCCCGGGCGCTGAAGCTTTCTTT
TRBV15	TRBJ2-1	NA	few	CATSRGGPSYNEQFF	TGTGCCACCAGCAGAGGGGGGCCCTCCTACAATGAGCAGTTCTTC
TRBV7-7	TRBJ2-2	TRBD2	NA	CASSSAGDHTGELFF	TGTGCCAGCAGCTCCGCGGGGGACCACACCGGGGAGCTGTTTTTT
TRBV7-3	TRBJ2-2	NA	NA	CASSLMAGNTGELFF	TGTGCCAGCAGCTTAATGGCAGGGAACACCGGGGAGCTGTTTTTT
TRBV11-2	TRBJ2-7	TRBD2	many	CASSSNGGGREYF	TGTGCCAGCAGCTCCAACGGGGGGGGCCGGGAGTACTTC
TRBV7-8	TRBJ2-3	NA	few	CASSPTSPRRTDTQYF	TGTGCCAGCAGCCCAACTAGCCCTCGGAGGACAGATACGCAGTATTTT
TRBV5-6	TRBJ2-7	NA	NA	CASSFIARDEQYF	TGTGCCAGCAGCTTTATCGCGAGAGACGAGCAGTACTTC
TRBV11-2	TRBJ1-3	NA	few	CASSATSSGNTIYF	TGTGCCAGCAGCGCCACCAGCTCTGGAAACACCATATATTTT
TRBV19	TRBJ2-1	TRBD2	NA	CARGRGSGRSYEQFF	TGTGCCAGGGGGCGGGGGAGCGGGAGGTCGTATGAGCAGTTCTTC
TRBV5-1	TRBJ2-7	TRBD1	NA	CASEKQGAGSYEQYF	TGCGCCAGCGAGAAACAGGGGGCGGGCTCCTACGAGCAGTACTTC